This is a list of T cell receptor beta chains from one sample in a study of T cells after somatic rescue of genetic block. Clones were read by immunoSEQ multiplex PCR, and TCRdb kept only the in-frame ones, dropping some. Here the sample spans roughly 110,000 clones, about 90% being singletons. Sequenced input: peripheral blood mononuclear cells (PBMCs). These receptors all stem from a woman aged 18-35 years. CDR3s include the opening cysteine and the closing phenylalanine or tryptophan. The D gene is left open where the match is weak. Where a row states a size, it is once, few, many or the class of an expanded clone; other rows omit it.

CDR3 protein,CDR3 DNA,V gene,CDR3 length,J gene,clone size,D gene
CASSSHRGRYTEAFF,TGTGCCAGCAGTTCCCACAGGGGAAGGTACACTGAAGCTTTCTTT,TRBV6-1,15,TRBJ1-1,NA,TRBD1
CAINRDGGGNEQFF,TGTGCCATTAACCGGGACGGAGGGGGGAATGAGCAGTTCTTC,TRBV10-3,14,TRBJ2-1,NA,NA
CAAPIQETSTDTQYF,TGTGCCGCACCCATCCAGGAGACTAGCACAGATACGCAGTATTTT,TRBV19,15,TRBJ2-3,NA,NA
CVRSLAIRTFYEQYF,TGTGTCAGAAGCTTAGCGATTAGGACATTCTACGAGCAGTACTTC,TRBV7-5,15,TRBJ2-7,NA,NA
CASSGGQGASNEKLFF,TGTGCCAGCAGCGGAGGACAGGGGGCGTCTAATGAAAAACTGTTTTTT,TRBV7-9,16,TRBJ1-4,NA,TRBD1
CASNVPGEGNQPQHF,TGTGCCAGCAACGTGCCAGGAGAAGGCAATCAGCCCCAGCATTTT,TRBV28,15,TRBJ1-5,NA,NA
CASSQDSLGAYNEQFF,TGTGCCAGCAGCCAGGACTCCCTGGGTGCCTACAATGAGCAGTTCTTC,TRBV7-2,16,TRBJ2-1,NA,NA
CSVGTGINQPQHF,TGCAGCGTTGGGACAGGGATCAATCAGCCCCAGCATTTT,TRBV29-1,13,TRBJ1-5,NA,TRBD1
CASSLETIYEQYF,TGCGCCAGCAGCTTGGAGACAATCTACGAGCAGTACTTC,TRBV5-1,13,TRBJ2-7,NA,NA
CASSLKYQLSTDTQYF,TGTGCCAGCAGCCTCAAATACCAGTTAAGCACAGATACGCAGTATTTT,TRBV11-1,16,TRBJ2-3,NA,NA
CASSSPLRSDTQYF,TGTGCCAGCAGTTCCCCCCTCCGGTCAGATACGCAGTATTTT,TRBV6-5,14,TRBJ2-3,NA,NA
CASASGANEQFF,TGTGCCAGCGCTAGCGGGGCCAATGAGCAGTTCTTC,TRBV7-9,12,TRBJ2-1,NA,TRBD2
CASSKSATEMYGYTF,TGTGCCAGCAGCAAATCCGCGACAGAAATGTATGGCTACACCTTC,TRBV7-2,15,TRBJ1-2,NA,NA
CASSHSGSIYNEQFF,TGTGCCAGCAGCCATTCAGGGTCGATCTACAATGAGCAGTTCTTC,TRBV7-9,15,TRBJ2-1,NA,NA
CASSHVERHYGYTF,TGTGCCAGCAGCCATGTTGAAAGGCACTATGGCTACACCTTC,TRBV4-2,14,TRBJ1-2,NA,NA
CASKLAGVPEQYF,TGTGCCAGTAAACTAGCGGGGGTCCCGGAGCAGTACTTC,TRBV13,13,TRBJ2-7,NA,TRBD2
CASSQEEASGDEQYF,TGTGCCAGCAGCCAAGAGGAGGCTAGCGGGGACGAGCAGTACTTC,TRBV4-2,15,TRBJ2-7,NA,TRBD2
CASSLSGFYNEQFF,TGTGCCAGCAGTTTAAGCGGGTTTTACAATGAGCAGTTCTTC,TRBV27,14,TRBJ2-1,NA,NA
CASSPGDQGQETQYF,TGCGCCAGCAGCCCCGGGGACCAGGGTCAAGAGACCCAGTACTTC,TRBV5-1,15,TRBJ2-5,NA,NA
CASSLSQRPRVKDEQFF,TGTGCCAGCAGCCTCTCCCAAAGACCTAGGGTTAAGGATGAGCAGTTCTTC,TRBV7-8,17,TRBJ2-1,NA,NA
CASSPLGRGYEQYF,TGTGCCAGCAGCCCCTTAGGTAGGGGGTACGAGCAGTACTTC,TRBV28,14,TRBJ2-7,NA,NA
CASSPLAGASYEQYF,TGTGCCAGCAGCCCTCTCGCGGGGGCCTCCTACGAGCAGTACTTC,TRBV7-9,15,TRBJ2-7,once,NA
CASSSRGSSGVTNTDTQYF,TGTGCCAGCAGCTCTAGAGGGTCTAGCGGGGTCACAAACACAGATACGCAGTATTTT,TRBV27,19,TRBJ2-3,NA,TRBD2
CASRTGGSYEQYF,TGTGCCAGCAGGACAGGGGGCTCCTACGAGCAGTACTTC,TRBV5-6,13,TRBJ2-7,NA,TRBD1
CASSPGGLGGNTIYF,TGTGCCAGCAGTCCAGGGGGGCTGGGTGGAAACACCATATATTTT,TRBV27,15,TRBJ1-3,NA,TRBD1
CASSPNDSGSNQPQHF,TGTGCCAGCTCACCAAATGATTCGGGTAGCAATCAGCCCCAGCATTTT,TRBV18,16,TRBJ1-5,NA,NA
CASSLGGAVETQYF,TGTGCCAGCAGTTTGGGAGGGGCTGTTGAGACCCAGTACTTC,TRBV28,14,TRBJ2-5,NA,TRBD2
CASSEGLAGGPYEQYF,TGTGCCAGCAGTGAAGGACTAGCGGGGGGGCCCTACGAGCAGTACTTC,TRBV6-1,16,TRBJ2-7,NA,TRBD2
CASSVEGQLLSGNTIYF,TGTGCCAGCAGCGTAGAGGGGCAGCTCCTCTCTGGAAACACCATATATTTT,TRBV9,17,TRBJ1-3,NA,NA